Below, 5 T cell receptor beta chains from the same sample are listed, as sequenced in a study of blood T cell repertoires in COVID-19 (dated by TCRdb to 2020 to 2022). Library prep was done by the immunoSEQ multiplex PCR assay. The table was pulled from immuneACCESS by TCRdb, which kept in-frame rearrangements only. Such tables lose some clones; where checked, under half of the loss comes from unresolved V genes, and the rest has no known cause. The sample contains about 380,000 clones, around 85% of them found a single time. In total, the top ten clones hold 3% to 4% of the sample. The specimen was peripheral blood. Source of these receptors: a woman younger than 30 with acute or convalescent COVID-19.

The rearrangement links TRBV15 to TRBJ1-4; D unresolved. V lost 0 bases to trimming and J lost 8 bases, with 16 bases between them. Germline assignment: CDR1 LNHNV and CDR2 YYDKDF (reference sequence). The CDR3 sequence is 16 residues long. The chain's CDR3 is CATSRDRETVGEKLFF. CDR3 bases: TGTGCCACCAGCAGAGATCGGGAGACCGTGGGAGAAAAACTGTTTTTT.

This chain connects TRBV5-4 to TRBJ1-4; possible D gene TRBD1, 6 bases. Trimming removed 1 base from V and 8 bases from J, with 21 bases in between. Germline-derived CDR1 and CDR2 are SGHNT and YYREEE (reference sequence). The length of the CDR3 is 17 residues. CDR3 coding DNA: TGTGCCAGCAGCTTGAAGTCGCCCGGGACCCAGGGGGAAAAACTGTTTTTT. Translated: CASSLKSPGTQGEKLFF.

CDR3 coding DNA: TGTGCCAGCAGTGAATGGCTAGCCTACGAGCAGTACTTC. Translation gives CASSEWLAYEQYF. This rearrangement joins TRBV6-1 to TRBJ2-7; no definite D call. The V end lost 2 bases, the J end lost 2 bases, and 7 bases lay between the germline ends. This CDR3 contains 13 residues. Germline V lookup: CDR1 MNHNS, CDR2 SASEGT.

The chain uses TRBV7-8 and TRBJ2-5; 8 bases fit TRBD2. The CDR3 is 16 amino acids. The J segment lost 5 bases and the V segment lost 3 bases, leaving 11 bases of the junction unmatched. The germline CDR1 and CDR2 sequences are SGHVS and FQNEAQ. The CDR3 DNA reads TGTGCCAGCAGCTTGTTACGAGCGGGAGCCTGGGAGACCCAGTACTTC. This codes for CASSLLRAGAWETQYF.

This rearrangement joins TRBV9 to TRBJ2-7; 9 bases align to TRBD1. The CDR3 contains 15 residues. Looked up from germline, CDR1 is SGDLS and CDR2 is YYNGEE. With V trimmed by 4 bases and J by 2 bases, 7 bases remained unmatched. CDR3: CASSSGTGLTYEQYF. In DNA, the CDR3 is TGTGCCAGCAGCTCCGGGACAGGGTTGACCTACGAGCAGTACTTC.